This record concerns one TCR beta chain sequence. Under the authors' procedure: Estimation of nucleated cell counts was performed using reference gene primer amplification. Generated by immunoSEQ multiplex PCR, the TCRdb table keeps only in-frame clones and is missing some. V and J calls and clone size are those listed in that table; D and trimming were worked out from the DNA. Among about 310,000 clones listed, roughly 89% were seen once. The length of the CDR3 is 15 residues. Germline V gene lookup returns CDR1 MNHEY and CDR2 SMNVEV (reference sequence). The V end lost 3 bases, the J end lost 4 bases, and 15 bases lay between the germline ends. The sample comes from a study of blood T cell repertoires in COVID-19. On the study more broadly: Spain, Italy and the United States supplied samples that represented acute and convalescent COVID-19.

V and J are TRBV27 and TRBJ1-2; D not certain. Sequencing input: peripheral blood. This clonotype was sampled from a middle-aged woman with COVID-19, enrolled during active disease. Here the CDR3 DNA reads TGTGCCAGCAGTTTCCAGGCCGCGTGGTTCTATGGCTACACCTTC. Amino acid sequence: CASSFQAAWFYGYTF.